This TCR beta chain emerged from a study of blood T cell repertoires in COVID-19. Overall study context: Acute-phase and convalescent COVID-19 samples originated in the United States, Italy and Spain. PBMCs, B-cell-depleted T cells, or T cells provided the cDNA or gDNA that made up the material.

Original data processing: Amplification with reference gene primers provided the estimates of nucleated cell counts. Here immunoSEQ multiplex PCR was the method, and the copy in TCRdb shows in-frame clones only, minus some. Clone size and the V and J calls come from that table; the DNA yielded D and trimming. Among roughly 43,000 clones listed, roughly 85% were seen once. Sequenced material: peripheral blood. This TCR derives from a man in his sixties with active COVID-19.

CDR3 sequence reads: CASSQDDRDRGSEQYF. The DNA of the CDR3 is TGTGCCAGCAGCCAAGACGACCGGGACAGGGGTAGCGAGCAGTACTTC. The chain carries TRBV4-2 and TRBJ2-7, with TRBD1 matching 10 bases. The trim removed 0 bases at V and 6 bases at J, leaving 8 bases unmatched. This CDR3 has 16 residues. The germline V gene has CDR1 LGHNA and CDR2 YNFKEQ.